This T cell receptor beta chain was sequenced during a study of T cells after yellow fever vaccination. Study context: Each low-cell-number fraction was prepared by means of SMART-Seq v4 Ultra Low Input. General study points: Contaminants from the bulk population, in the form of abundant clonotypes, could be found in FACS-sorted repertoires. It was a small share of clonotypes that appeared in both CD4 and CD8 compartments.

Per the germline V gene, CDR1 is SGDLS and CDR2 is YYNGEE. This CDR3 has 15 amino acids. V was cut by 6 bases and J by 2 bases, with 15 bases left in between. TCRdb passed the 5' RACE reads through MiXCR, listing each CDR3 protein once. The sample records about 220,000 distinct CDR3 sequences, 5.5% to 8.5% being singletons. This clonotype appeared many times. Its specificity is unknown. This chain uses TRBV9 with TRBJ2-1; tentative D call: TRBD1 (7 bases). The receptor was derived from a man aged 25 to 40 who received the YFV17D yellow fever vaccine. Sequences were derived from CD4+ T cells sorted from PBMCs, sampled on the day of the yellow fever booster vaccination. CDR3 residues: CASTDGGGPYNEQFF. The CDR3 DNA reads as TGTGCCAGCACCGACGGAGGGGGCCCCTACAATGAGCAGTTCTTC.